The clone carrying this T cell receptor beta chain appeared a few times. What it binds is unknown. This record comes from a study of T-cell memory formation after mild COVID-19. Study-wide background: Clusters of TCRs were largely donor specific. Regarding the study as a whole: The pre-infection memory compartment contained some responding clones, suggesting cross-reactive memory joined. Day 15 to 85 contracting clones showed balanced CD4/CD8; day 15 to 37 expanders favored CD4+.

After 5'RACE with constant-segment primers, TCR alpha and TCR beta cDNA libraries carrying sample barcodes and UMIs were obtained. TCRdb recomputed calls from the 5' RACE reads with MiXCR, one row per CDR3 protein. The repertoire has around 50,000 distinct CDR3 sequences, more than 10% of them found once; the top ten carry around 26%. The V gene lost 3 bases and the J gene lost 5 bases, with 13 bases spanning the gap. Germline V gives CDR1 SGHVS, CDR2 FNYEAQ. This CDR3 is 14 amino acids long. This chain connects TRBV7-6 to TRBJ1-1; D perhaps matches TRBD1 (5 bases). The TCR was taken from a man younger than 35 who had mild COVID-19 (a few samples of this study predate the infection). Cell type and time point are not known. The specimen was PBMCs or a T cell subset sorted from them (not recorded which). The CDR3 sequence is CASSLGGTRTEAFF. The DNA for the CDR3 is TGTGCCAGCAGCTTGGGGGGGACGAGGACTGAAGCTTTCTTT.